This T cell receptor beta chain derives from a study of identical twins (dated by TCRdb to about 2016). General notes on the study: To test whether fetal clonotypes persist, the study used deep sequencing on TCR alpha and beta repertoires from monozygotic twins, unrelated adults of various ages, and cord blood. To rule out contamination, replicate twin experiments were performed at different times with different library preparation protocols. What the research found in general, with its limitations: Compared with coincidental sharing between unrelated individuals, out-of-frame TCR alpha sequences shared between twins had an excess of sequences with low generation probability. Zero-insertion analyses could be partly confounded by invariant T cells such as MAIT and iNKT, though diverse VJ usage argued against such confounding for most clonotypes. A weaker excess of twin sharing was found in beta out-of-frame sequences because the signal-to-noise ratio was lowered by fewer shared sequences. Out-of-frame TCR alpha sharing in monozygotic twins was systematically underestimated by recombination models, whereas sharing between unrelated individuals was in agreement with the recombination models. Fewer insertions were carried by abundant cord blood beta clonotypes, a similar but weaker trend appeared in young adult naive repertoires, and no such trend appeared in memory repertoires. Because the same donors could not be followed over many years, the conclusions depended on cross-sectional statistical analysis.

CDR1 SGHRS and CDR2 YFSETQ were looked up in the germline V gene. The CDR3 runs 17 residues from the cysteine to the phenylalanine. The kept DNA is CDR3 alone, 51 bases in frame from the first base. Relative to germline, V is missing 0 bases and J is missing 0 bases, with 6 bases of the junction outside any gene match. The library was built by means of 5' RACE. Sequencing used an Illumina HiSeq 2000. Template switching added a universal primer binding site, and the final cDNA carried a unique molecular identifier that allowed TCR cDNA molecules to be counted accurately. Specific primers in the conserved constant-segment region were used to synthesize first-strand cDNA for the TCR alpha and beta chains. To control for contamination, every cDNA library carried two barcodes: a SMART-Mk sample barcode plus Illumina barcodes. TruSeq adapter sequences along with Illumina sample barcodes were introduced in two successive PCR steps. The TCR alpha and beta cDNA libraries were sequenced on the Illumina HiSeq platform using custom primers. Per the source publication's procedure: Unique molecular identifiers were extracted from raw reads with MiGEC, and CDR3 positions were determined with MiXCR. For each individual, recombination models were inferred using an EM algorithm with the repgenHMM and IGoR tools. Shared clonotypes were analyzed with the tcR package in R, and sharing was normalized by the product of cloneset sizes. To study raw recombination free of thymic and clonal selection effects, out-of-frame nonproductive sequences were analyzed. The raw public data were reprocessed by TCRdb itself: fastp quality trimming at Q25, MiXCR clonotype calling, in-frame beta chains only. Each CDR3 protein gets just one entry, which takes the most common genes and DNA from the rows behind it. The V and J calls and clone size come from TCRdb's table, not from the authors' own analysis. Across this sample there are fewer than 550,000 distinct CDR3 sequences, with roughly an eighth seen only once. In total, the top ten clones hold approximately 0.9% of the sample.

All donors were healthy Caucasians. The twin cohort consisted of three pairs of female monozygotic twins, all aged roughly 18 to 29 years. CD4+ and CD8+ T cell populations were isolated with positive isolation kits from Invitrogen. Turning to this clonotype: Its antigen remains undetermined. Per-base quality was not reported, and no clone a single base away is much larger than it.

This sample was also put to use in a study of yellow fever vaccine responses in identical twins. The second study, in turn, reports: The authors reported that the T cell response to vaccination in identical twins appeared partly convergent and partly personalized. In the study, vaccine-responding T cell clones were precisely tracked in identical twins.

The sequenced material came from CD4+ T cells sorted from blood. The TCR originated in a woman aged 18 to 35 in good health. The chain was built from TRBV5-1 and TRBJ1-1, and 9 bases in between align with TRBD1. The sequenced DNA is TGCGCCAGCAGCTTGGAGGGGACAGGGAGAATGAACACTGAAGCTTTCTTT. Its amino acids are CASSLEGTGRMNTEAFF.